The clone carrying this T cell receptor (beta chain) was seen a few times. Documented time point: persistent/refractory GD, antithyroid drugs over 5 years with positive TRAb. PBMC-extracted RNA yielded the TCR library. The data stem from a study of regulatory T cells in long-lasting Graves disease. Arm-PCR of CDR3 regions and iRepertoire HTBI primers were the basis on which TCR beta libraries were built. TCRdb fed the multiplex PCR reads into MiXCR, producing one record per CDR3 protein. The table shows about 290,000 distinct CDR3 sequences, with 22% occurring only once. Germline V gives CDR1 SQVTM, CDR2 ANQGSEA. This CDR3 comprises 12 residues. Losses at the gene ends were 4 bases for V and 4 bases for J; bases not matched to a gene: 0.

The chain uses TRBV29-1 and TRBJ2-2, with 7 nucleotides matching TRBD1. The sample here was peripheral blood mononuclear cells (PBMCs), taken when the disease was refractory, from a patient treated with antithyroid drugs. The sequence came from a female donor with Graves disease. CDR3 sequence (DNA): TGCAGCGTTGGGACAGGCACCGGGGAGCTGTTTTTT. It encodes CSVGTGTGELFF.